These T cell receptor beta chains were read from a single sample in a study of Graves' ophthalmopathy and Graves' hyperthyroidism. In TCRdb, the multiplex PCR reads were re-called with MiXCR into one record per CDR3 protein. The data contain 350,000 to 400,000 distinct CDR3 sequences, approximately 15% of them singletons. Sequenced: peripheral blood. Receptors were obtained from a woman aged 18-35 years with stable Graves' hyperthyroidism. The CDR3 runs from the conserved cysteine through the conserved F or W. The D gene is left open where the match is weak. Not all rows give a size; the values are once, few, many and, for expanded clones, a class.

many TRBJ1-2 TRBV7-2 NA TGTGCCAGCAGCTTAGGGCGGTATAACTATGGCTACACCTTC CASSLGRYNYGYTF
many TRBJ2-2 TRBV6-2/TRBV6-3 NA TGTGCCAGCAGTCCAACACCGGAACAGGTGTGGTTGGACACCGGGGAGCTGTTTTTT CASSPTPEQVWLDTGELFF
many TRBJ1-2 TRBV20-1 TRBD1 TGCAGTGCTATTTACGACAGGGGCTATGGCTACACCTTC CSAIYDRGYGYTF
few TRBJ1-6 TRBV19 NA TGTGCCAGTTCTAAGACCGGAGGGTCACCCCTCCACTTT CASSKTGGSPLHF
many TRBJ2-4 TRBV19 NA TGTGCCAGTAGTTCGGCGGACAAAATTAAAAACATTCAGTACTTC CASSSADKIKNIQYF
many TRBJ2-5 TRBV6-2/TRBV6-3 TRBD1 TGTGCCAGCAGTCAACGGACAGGCCTCCAAGAGACCCAGTACTTC CASSQRTGLQETQYF
NA TRBJ1-2 TRBV6-1 TRBD1 TGTGCCAGCACCCAGACAGGGTACGCTGGCTACACCTTC CASTQTGYAGYTF
many TRBJ2-4 TRBV12-5 TRBD2 TGTGCTAGTGGGATTGGTCTGGGGGGGGACATTCAGTACTTC CASGIGLGGDIQYF
many TRBJ1-2 TRBV7-6 NA TGTGCCAGCAGCCCCTTTGAAGAGCCGTCGAATGGCTACACCTTC CASSPFEEPSNGYTF
many TRBJ1-1 TRBV19 NA TGTGCCAGTAGTGCGGGACCGGGATACACTGAAGCTTTCTTT CASSAGPGYTEAFF
few TRBJ1-1 TRBV5-1 NA TGCGCCAGCGGGCCCGGGACACCGAACACTGAAGCTTTCTTT CASGPGTPNTEAFF
NA TRBJ2-7 TRBV12-3/TRBV12-4 NA TGTGCCAGCAGACGAACAGGCGTCTGGGAGCAGTACTTC CASRRTGVWEQYF
many TRBJ1-5 TRBV6-2/TRBV6-3 TRBD1 TGTGCCAGCAGCCGCGGGACAGGGGTTGGCAATCAGCCCCAGCATTTT CASSRGTGVGNQPQHF
NA TRBJ1-2 TRBV5-1 NA TGCGCCAGCAGCTCCGGGCCGTGGGGACTAGACTATGGCTACACCTTC CASSSGPWGLDYGYTF
few TRBJ1-1 TRBV4-1 NA TGCGCCAGCAGCCAAGCGAGGGGCCCTGGGGCTGAAGCTTTCTTT CASSQARGPGAEAFF
many TRBJ2-7 TRBV6-5 NA TGTGCCAGCGGGGGGACCGACTCCTACGAGCAGTACTTC CASGGTDSYEQYF
many TRBJ1-5 TRBV12-3/TRBV12-4 NA TGTGCCAGCAGTCGGGCCTTCCCCAGGGATAGCAATCAGCCCCAGCATTTT CASSRAFPRDSNQPQHF
many TRBJ1-1 TRBV7-9 NA TGTGCCAGCAGCCCTGCTTACGAAGCTTTCTTT CASSPAYEAFF
few TRBJ2-6 TRBV6-4 NA TGTGCCAGCAGTGACTCAGGGGCTGGGGCCAACGTCCTGACTTTC CASSDSGAGANVLTF
many TRBJ1-1 TRBV11-2 NA TGTGCCAGCAGCTTAGATGGGGGGCTGAACACTGAAGCTTTCTTT CASSLDGGLNTEAFF
NA TRBJ2-5 TRBV5-1 NA TGCGCCAGCAGCTCGCTCGGGGGGCCGGGAGAGACCCAGTACTTC CASSSLGGPGETQYF
many TRBJ1-6 TRBV4-1 TRBD1 TGCGCCAGCAGCCAAGATGGGGACAGTTATTCACCCCTCCACTTT CASSQDGDSYSPLHF
many TRBJ1-1 TRBV12-3/TRBV12-4 TRBD1 TGTGCCAGCCGCCGACAGGGGAACACTGAAGCTTTCTTT CASRRQGNTEAFF
few TRBJ2-2 TRBV15 TRBD1 TGTGCCACCAACCCCGGGACAGGGGATACCGGGGAGCTGTTTTTT CATNPGTGDTGELFF
many TRBJ1-1 TRBV20-1 NA TGCAGTGCTAGAGATCGAGGGAGGGCGGTCATGAACACTGAAGCTTTCTTT CSARDRGRAVMNTEAFF
many TRBJ2-7 TRBV7-2 NA TGTGCCAGCAGCTTAACAGGGAGGGCTACCTACGAGCAGTACTTC CASSLTGRATYEQYF
many TRBJ2-3 TRBV11-2 NA TGTGCCAGCAGCCAAGGACTCCCAGATACGCAGTATTTT CASSQGLPDTQYF
many TRBJ2-7 TRBV9 NA TGTGCCAGCAGCGTTTCCCCAGACACCTACGAGCAGTACTTC CASSVSPDTYEQYF
many TRBJ2-5 TRBV6-2/TRBV6-3 TRBD1 TGTACCAGCAGCCGGGGACAGGGGAGGGAGACCCAGTACTTC CTSSRGQGRETQYF
few TRBJ1-2 TRBV3-1 TRBD1 TGTGCCAGCAACTCCAGGGGGGCCTCAAACTATGGCTACACCTTC CASNSRGASNYGYTF
many TRBJ2-7 TRBV12-3/TRBV12-4 NA TGTGCCAGCAGTTTAGGTACCTACGAGCAGTACTTC CASSLGTYEQYF
few TRBJ2-5 TRBV7-3 NA TGCGCCAGCAGCTTAGGCTCTACTGGGGAGACCCAGTACTTC CASSLGSTGETQYF
many TRBJ1-1 TRBV27 NA TGTGCCAGCAGTCCTAGGGGGGGCCCTAACACTGAAGCTTTCTTT CASSPRGGPNTEAFF
few TRBJ2-5 TRBV4-1 TRBD1 TGCGCCAGCAGCCAAGATGGGGGGGACAGGGAGGAGACCCAGTACTTC CASSQDGGDREETQYF
many TRBJ1-5 TRBV6-1 TRBD1 TGTGCCACCGGGACAGGGGGTCAGCCCCAGCATTTT CATGTGGQPQHF
many TRBJ2-7 TRBV20-1 TRBD1 TGCAGTGCTAGAGATATTTTCGGGACAGGGATCCCCTACGAGCAGTACTTC CSARDIFGTGIPYEQYF
NA TRBJ2-3 TRBV20-1 TRBD2 TGCAGTGCTAGAGATGGGGGGACTAGCGAGTCAGATACGCAGTATTTT CSARDGGTSESDTQYF
many TRBJ1-6 TRBV6-5 NA TGTGCCAGCAGTTACGCCAGGGAAGATAATTCACCCCTCCACTTT CASSYAREDNSPLHF
many TRBJ1-6 TRBV27 NA TGTGCCAGCAGCCGGTCACGTAATTCACCCCTCCACTTT CASSRSRNSPLHF
many TRBJ1-5 TRBV12-5 NA TGTGCTAGTGGTTTGGGGAGCAATCAGCCCCAGCATTTT CASGLGSNQPQHF
few TRBJ1-1 TRBV15 NA TGTGCCACCAGCAGAGATCTAATGAACACTGAAGCTTTCTTT CATSRDLMNTEAFF
once TRBJ1-5 TRBV12-3/TRBV12-4 NA TGTGCCAGCAGTTTAGAGGGGTGGGGGTCAGGACAGCCCCAGCATTTT CASSLEGWGSGQPQHF
many TRBJ1-1 TRBV6-2/TRBV6-3 NA TGTGCCAGCAACACAGGTTTGGCCACTGAAGCTTTCTTT CASNTGLATEAFF
many TRBJ1-2 TRBV12-3/TRBV12-4 TRBD1 TGTGCCAGCAGTTCACGCCGGGACAGGGACGTCTACACCTTC CASSSRRDRDVYTF
many TRBJ1-1 TRBV10-3 TRBD1 TGTGCCATCGGGACTCCGGGACAGGGCGGCACTGAAGCTTTCTTT CAIGTPGQGGTEAFF
NA TRBJ1-5 TRBV7-3 NA TGTGCCAGCGAGGCTCCTGGAGGGCAGCCCCAGCATTTT CASEAPGGQPQHF
many TRBJ2-5 TRBV15 NA TGTGCCACCAGCAGAGATGTGGGGAACCAAGAGACCCAGTACTTC CATSRDVGNQETQYF
few TRBJ1-3 TRBV19 TRBD1 TGTGCCAGTAGTGCCCCCGGGGACAGTCAAAGAAACACCATATATTTT CASSAPGDSQRNTIYF
many TRBJ2-4 TRBV6-2/TRBV6-3 NA TGTGCCAGCAGTTACTCAGACTCCCACCTAACAGGGGCCAAAAACATTCAGTACTTC CASSYSDSHLTGAKNIQYF
many TRBJ1-2 TRBV4-1 NA TGCGCCAGCAGCCAAGACTCCCTCAGGGGTGGTGGCTATGGCTACACCTTC CASSQDSLRGGGYGYTF
many TRBJ1-1 TRBV5-1 NA TGCGCCAGCACCCAGGGAGAAAGGACTGAAGCTTTCTTT CASTQGERTEAFF
NA TRBJ2-7 TRBV13 NA TGTGCCAGCAGCCGGTCGGGGAACGAGCAGTACTTC CASSRSGNEQYF
many TRBJ2-7 TRBV15 NA TGTGCCACCAGCAGAGATCTTAGTTACGAGCAGTACTTC CATSRDLSYEQYF
many TRBJ1-5 TRBV7-6 NA TGTGCCAGCAGCTTAGGGGAGGCTAGCAATCAGCCCCAGCATTTT CASSLGEASNQPQHF
many TRBJ1-2 TRBV13 NA TGTGCCAGCAGCTTAGAGGGGCGGACAGCCTACTATGGCTACACCTTC CASSLEGRTAYYGYTF
NA TRBJ1-2 TRBV20-1 NA TGCAGTGCTAGAATCGGAGGGGTCCATGGCTACACCTTC CSARIGGVHGYTF
few TRBJ1-2 TRBV5-4 TRBD1 TGTGCCAGCAGCTTGGCCTCTCACAGGGGGTACGGCTACACCTTC CASSLASHRGYGYTF
many TRBJ1-1 TRBV24-1 NA TGTGCCACCAGTGCCGGGTCGGATTCGGTAAAGAACACTGAAGCTTTCTTT CATSAGSDSVKNTEAFF